The 27 T cell receptor beta chains listed next were all sequenced from one sample in a study of T cell responses to AZD1222 COVID-19 vaccine. Only in-frame clones appear in the TCRdb table, and some are missing; sequencing was by immunoSEQ multiplex PCR. The profile shows approximately 150,000 clones, about 92% of them singletons. The sequencing here drew on peripheral blood, taken on day 0 of AZD1222 vaccination. These receptors were taken from an adult in good health.

The chain uses TRBV6-4 and TRBJ2-2, with D possibly being TRBD2 (5 bases). The germline CDR1 and CDR2 sequences are MRHNA and SNTAGT. This CDR3 spans 14 amino acids. Trimming cost V 10 bases and J 10 bases, with 22 bases left between them. CDR3 amino acids: CANLGGSDGEELFF. The CDR3 nucleotides read TGTGCCAACCTCGGCGGAAGCGACGGGGAGGAGCTGTTTTTT.

V usage is TRBV7-9 and J usage is TRBJ1-2; 7 bases map to TRBD1. Germline-derived CDR1 and CDR2 are SEHNR and FQNEAQ (reference sequence). The CDR3 totals 14 residues. V dropped 0 bases and J dropped 7; count of bases not matched to a gene: 5. The CDR3 DNA follows: TGTGCCAGCAGCTTAGCCCAGGGGGAGGGTGGCTACACCTTC. This encodes CASSLAQGEGGYTF.

The chain employs TRBV28 and TRBJ1-5; D remains ambiguous. Germline CDR1 and CDR2: MDHEN and SYDVKM. CDR3 length equals 15 residues. Trimming removed 3 bases from V and 2 bases from J, with 11 bases in between. The CDR3 sequence is CASSFVVGGNQPQHF. For the CDR3, the DNA is TGTGCCAGCAGTTTTGTTGTCGGGGGCAATCAGCCCCAGCATTTT.

The V and J genes are TRBV6-2 or TRBV6-3 and TRBJ2-7; D is ambiguous. From germline, CDR1 is MNHEY and CDR2 SVGEGT. V gave up 2 bases and J gave up 2 bases, with 4 bases separating them. This CDR3 spans 12 amino acids. The CDR3 DNA follows: TGTGCCAGCAGTTACCGCACCTACGAGCAGTACTTC. It codes for CASSYRTYEQYF.

A single count supports this clone. The chain recombines TRBV28 with TRBJ2-6; TRBD1 or TRBD2 may be the D gene (5 bases each). CDR1 is MDHEN, CDR2 SYDVKM, per germline. V lost 4 bases to trimming and J lost 3 bases, with 16 bases between them. This CDR3 comprises 17 residues. CDR3 amino acids: CASSSGRGMSGANVLTF. CDR3 nucleotide sequence: TGTGCCAGCAGTTCCGGTCGGGGCATGAGTGGGGCCAACGTCCTGACTTTC.

J is TRBJ1-1 and V is TRBV29-1; D is uncertain. CDR3 length equals 14 residues. Per germline, CDR1 SQVTM and CDR2 ANQGSEA. V gave up 1 base and J gave up 0 bases, with 9 bases separating them. The CDR3 is CSVEGGGVNTEAFF. The CDR3 nucleotides are TGCAGCGTTGAAGGCGGTGGGGTGAACACTGAAGCTTTCTTT.

The V and J genes are TRBV11-2 and TRBJ1-1; D remains ambiguous. CDR3 length equals 14 residues. Germline values: CDR1 SGHAT, CDR2 FQNNGV. The ends were cut back, 3 bases at V and 0 bases at J, with 8 bases in the middle. This CDR3 is CASSFPGMNTEAFF. The CDR3 DNA is TGTGCCAGCAGCTTCCCGGGGATGAACACTGAAGCTTTCTTT.

The chain joins TRBV2 to TRBJ2-4, with 10 bases lining up with TRBD2. The germline gives CDR1 SNHLY, CDR2 FYNNEI. Trimming cost V 10 bases and J 5 bases; bases outside gene matches: 11. The CDR3 has 15 residues. This CDR3 is CAIKRRLAGENIQYF. CDR3 nucleotide sequence: TGTGCCATTAAGAGGCGGCTAGCGGGGGAAAACATTCAGTACTTC.

A single count supports this clone. The gene calls are TRBV10-2 and TRBJ1-2; 7 bases fit TRBD1. CDR1 WSHSY and CDR2 SAAADI come from the germline V gene. V gave up 10 bases and J gave up 4 bases; unmatched junction bases: 9. The CDR3 runs 13 residues. Here the CDR3 reads CATIWDSGYGYTF. The DNA for the CDR3 is TGCGCCACAATATGGGACAGCGGCTATGGCTACACCTTC.

The rearrangement uses TRBV5-1 and TRBJ2-1; no reliable D call. The germline V gene encodes CDR1 SGHRS and CDR2 YFSETQ. The germline V and J ends were trimmed by 0 bases and 2 bases, with 9 bases remaining between them. The CDR3 spans 15 residues. This CDR3 reads CASSLGGGAYNEQFF. The CDR3 bases are TGCGCCAGCAGCTTGGGAGGTGGGGCCTACAATGAGCAGTTCTTC.

The genes are TRBV7-8 and TRBJ2-4, with D uncertain. The germline CDR1 and CDR2 sequences are SGHVS and FQNEAQ. Trimming shortened V by 3 bases and J by 7 bases, and 13 bases separated the two germline ends. The CDR3 loop spans 14 amino acids. The CDR3 DNA follows: TGTGCCAGCAGCTTGAACTCCGCTCAGAACATTCAGTACTTC. This codes for CASSLNSAQNIQYF.

This clone occurred a few times. The CDR3 DNA sequence: TGTGCCAGCAGCCAAATAGGACAGGGGGCCTCCGAGCAGTACTTC. This gives the protein CASSQIGQGASEQYF. The chain couples TRBV3-1 (or the pseudogene TRBV3-2) to TRBJ2-7, with 11 positions matching TRBD1. There are 15 residues in the CDR3. Germline assignment: CDR1 LGHDT and CDR2 YNNKEL (reference sequence). V shed 2 bases, J shed 6 bases, and the junction held 6 bases outside the gene matches.

This sequence joins TRBV28 and TRBJ1-5; D not resolved. V was pared by 2 bases and J by 5 bases, with 4 bases between. The germline V gene encodes CDR1 MDHEN and CDR2 SYDVKM. The CDR3 is 12 amino acids. The CDR3 reads CASSLVDQPQHF. Here the CDR3 DNA reads TGTGCCAGCAGTTTAGTAGATCAGCCCCAGCATTTT.

The genes are TRBV19 and TRBJ1-2; D is perhaps TRBD1 (5 bases). The CDR3 is made up of 15 amino acids. The germline CDR1 and CDR2 sequences are LNHDA and SQIVND (reference sequence). Trimming removed 5 bases from V and 0 bases from J, with 13 bases in between. The CDR3 nucleotides read TGTGCCAGTAGTGACCCCGGGACGGCTAACTATGGCTACACCTTC. This gives the protein CASSDPGTANYGYTF.

The chain couples TRBV5-1 to TRBJ2-4; no definite D call. Per germline, CDR1 SGHRS and CDR2 YFSETQ. Trimming shortened V by 2 bases and J by 5 bases, and 11 bases separated the two germline ends. CDR3 length: 14 residues. CDR3 sequence: CASSFYFSENIQYF. The CDR3, as DNA: TGCGCCAGCAGCTTTTACTTCTCCGAAAACATTCAGTACTTC.

As for this clone: Sequence at one end of the junction differs from germline and may be a read error. The chain carries TRBV14 and TRBJ1-1; maybe TRBD1 (5 bases). CDR3 length: 12 residues. CDR1 is SGHDN, CDR2 FVKESK, per germline. The CDR3 sequence is CASSQEGRVLHF. The CDR3 DNA is TGTGCCAGCAGCCAAGAGGGGCGGGTGCTCCATTTT.

The chain combines TRBV2 with TRBJ1-6; D not resolved. This CDR3 contains 16 residues. Germline V gene sequence: CDR1 SNHLY, CDR2 FYNNEI. The V end was cut by 6 bases, the J end by 9 bases, with 21 bases between. CDR3 DNA sequence: TGTGCCAGCAGCCAAAGGGCGGGAGAGATCGGTTCACCCCTCCACTTT. Translated: CASSQRAGEIGSPLHF.

The V call is TRBV28, the J call TRBJ1-5; 10 bases are shared with TRBD1. CDR1 is MDHEN and CDR2 is SYDVKM in the germline V gene. CDR3 length: 15 residues. Trimming cost V 7 bases and J 3 bases; bases outside gene matches: 6. CDR3: CASKGTGVNNQPQHF. The CDR3 DNA reads as TGTGCCAGCAAAGGGACAGGGGTTAACAATCAGCCCCAGCATTTT.

The chain links TRBV9 to TRBJ1-3; 7 positions agree with TRBD1. The trim removed 4 bases at V and 2 bases at J, leaving 3 bases unmatched. The CDR3 length is 14 residues. The germline V gene has CDR1 SGDLS and CDR2 YYNGEE. The chain's CDR3 is CASSQTGAGNTIYF. The CDR3 coding sequence is TGTGCCAGCAGCCAAACAGGGGCTGGAAACACCATATATTTT. Supplemented by reference TRBV9 and TRBJ1-3, the full variable domain reads DSGVTQTPKHLITATGQRVTLRCSPRSGDLSVYWYQQSLDQGLQFLIQYYNGEERAKGNILERFSAQQFPDLHSELNLSSLELGDSALYFCASSQTGAGNTIYFGEGSWLTVV.

The chain has TRBV12-3 or TRBV12-4 and TRBJ1-5, with D perhaps matching TRBD1 (6 bases). V lost 10 bases, J lost 6 bases, and 16 bases lay in between. This CDR3 has 13 residues. The CDR3 reads CATMKGGGQPQHF. In DNA form, the CDR3 reads TGTGCCACTATGAAAGGGGGTGGTCAGCCCCAGCATTTT.

This chain joins TRBV6-5 and TRBJ1-2, with unresolved D. This CDR3 contains 15 residues. Trimming left V 0 bases short and J 3 bases short, with 11 bases between. Per the germline V gene, CDR1 is MNHEY and CDR2 is SVGAGI. CDR3 amino acids: CASSYSLGRDYGYTF. For the CDR3, the DNA is TGTGCCAGCAGTTACTCCTTGGGGAGGGACTATGGCTACACCTTC.

The chain carries TRBV7-2 and TRBJ2-5; a possible D gene is TRBD2 (5 bases). Trimming shortened V by 1 base and J by 8 bases, and 11 bases separated the two germline ends. In germline, CDR1 is SGHTA, CDR2 FQGNSA. This CDR3 region has 13 residues. In DNA form, the CDR3 reads TGTGCCAGCAGCTTAGGCCGCCGGGAAACCCAGTACTTC. Encoded protein: CASSLGRRETQYF.

The V and J genes are TRBV2 and TRBJ2-6, with 7 bases matching TRBD1. The CDR3 has 16 amino acids. V lost 5 bases, J lost 2 bases, and 6 bases stayed unmatched. Germline loops: CDR1 SNHLY, CDR2 FYNNEI. The CDR3 reads CASSTTTGAGANVLTF. CDR3 nucleotides: TGTGCCAGCAGTACCACTACAGGGGCTGGGGCCAACGTCCTGACTTTC. The variable domain in full, completed from reference TRBV2 and TRBJ2-6, reads EPEVTQTPSHQVTQMGQEVILRCVPISNHLYFYWYRQILGQKVEFLVSFYNNEISEKSEIFDDQFSVERPDGSNFTLKIRSTKLEDSAMYFCASSTTTGAGANVLTFGAGSRLTVL.

The rearrangement uses TRBV6-4 and TRBJ1-6; possible D gene TRBD1, 5 bases. From germline, CDR1 is MRHNA and CDR2 SNTAGT. V was cut by 0 bases and J by 7 bases, with 16 bases left in between. This CDR3 region has 17 residues. The DNA of the CDR3 is TGTGCCAGCAGTGACTCAAGGACACAAGGGAGAAATTCACCCCTCCACTTT. Amino acids: CASSDSRTQGRNSPLHF.

V and J are TRBV2 and TRBJ2-1; D perhaps matches TRBD2 (6 bases). Deletions cut 4 bases from V and 2 bases from J, with 9 bases between. The CDR3 has 14 amino acids. CDR1 is SNHLY, CDR2 FYNNEI, per germline. CDR3 in amino acids: CASSARETYNEQFF. The CDR3 nucleotides read TGTGCCAGCAGTGCGCGGGAAACCTACAATGAGCAGTTCTTC.

A single count supports this clone. This chain connects TRBV28 to TRBJ2-5; maybe TRBD1 (6 bases). This CDR3 is 16 amino acids long. Between the trimmed V and J ends, which lost 5 bases and 1 base, there was a span of 17 bases. From germline, CDR1 is MDHEN and CDR2 SYDVKM. This chain's CDR3 is CASSPAQGGGQETQYF. The DNA of the CDR3 is TGTGCCAGCAGTCCGGCACAGGGTGGTGGCCAAGAGACCCAGTACTTC.

This clone was found a few times. This chain connects TRBV7-3 to TRBJ2-3, with D unclear. This CDR3 has 14 amino acids. Germline CDR1 reads SGHTA; CDR2 reads FQGTGA. V was clipped by 8 bases and J by 2 bases, with 14 bases between them. The chain's CDR3 is CASALGRYTDTQYF. In DNA, the CDR3 is TGTGCCAGCGCCCTAGGGCGGTACACAGATACGCAGTATTTT.